Below are 10 T cell receptor beta chains sequenced from a single sample in a study of blood T cell repertoires in COVID-19. Here immunoSEQ multiplex PCR was the method, and the copy in TCRdb shows in-frame clones only, minus some. The top ten clones hold more than 9% of a sample with 300,000 or so clones, 85% to 90% of them seen once. The sequenced sample consisted of PBMCs or T cells enriched from blood (not recorded which). Every receptor here comes from a woman between 18 and 29 years old who had recovered from COVID-19.

The chain combines TRBV7-9 with TRBJ2-7; 8 bases align to TRBD2. J gave up 1 base and V 5 bases, and 4 bases lay outside the gene matches. Germline V gene lookup returns CDR1 SEHNR and CDR2 FQNEAQ (reference sequence). This CDR3 comprises 14 residues. DNA for the CDR3: TGTGCCAGCAGCGTAGAGCGGGAGTCCTACGAGCAGTACTTC. Encoded protein: CASSVERESYEQYF.

This sequence joins TRBV29-1 and TRBJ1-2; 8 bases line up with TRBD1. The CDR3 is 14 residues long. Per the germline V gene, CDR1 is SQVTM and CDR2 is ANQGSEA. Unmatched junction bases numbered 12, after V lost 3 bases and J lost 9 bases. Written as DNA, the CDR3 is TGCAGCGTTGATGGGGCAGGGGGCCTTAGTAGCTACACCTTC. This gives the protein CSVDGAGGLSSYTF.

This chain uses TRBV28 with TRBJ2-7, with TRBD2 matching 12 bases. This CDR3 contains 15 residues. Germline V gives CDR1 MDHEN, CDR2 SYDVKM. Losses at the gene ends were 7 bases for V and 6 bases for J; bases not matched to a gene: 10. CDR3 amino acids: CASNLGLAGLGEQYF. The CDR3 DNA sequence: TGTGCCAGCAATCTCGGACTAGCGGGACTTGGCGAGCAGTACTTC.

In its sample, this clone was seen a few times. The V call is TRBV18, the J call TRBJ1-1; the D is unclear. The V gene's germline CDR1 is KGHSH and CDR2 LQKENI. The CDR3 consists of 15 residues. Trimming cost V 5 bases and J 3 bases, with 16 bases left between them. In nucleotides, the CDR3 is TGTGCCAGCTCAAAAACCAGATGGCGGGACACTGAAGCTTTCTTT. Protein sequence: CASSKTRWRDTEAFF.

Ten or more counts support this clone. The gene calls are TRBV10-1 and TRBJ2-7; D may be TRBD1 (6 bases). Germline CDR1 and CDR2: WNHNN and SYGVQD (reference sequence). The CDR3 is made up of 11 amino acids. V shed 8 bases and J shed 4 bases, with 9 bases lying between them. The CDR3 bases are TGCGCCAGCGGCCAGGGGTACGAGCAGTACTTC. It translates to CASGQGYEQYF.

This clone showed up just once. The genes are TRBV5-1 and TRBJ1-1; D remains unclear. V was shortened by 0 bases and J by 5 bases, with 8 bases between the two germline ends. CDR1 and CDR2 (germline): SGHRS, YFSETQ. The CDR3 extends over 13 amino acids. DNA for the CDR3: TGCGCCAGCAGCTTGGCTCGGGATACTGAAGCTTTCTTT. This codes for CASSLARDTEAFF.

This clone showed up just a few times. The chain uses TRBV7-6 and TRBJ2-7; unclear D gene. The germline gives CDR1 SGHVS, CDR2 FNYEAQ. This CDR3 spans 16 amino acids. The V and J ends lost 4 bases and 5 bases respectively, with 21 bases between them. DNA of the CDR3: TGTGCCAGCAGCTCCCCCTATTCAGCGAAGACCCACGAGCAGTACTTC. Its translation is CASSSPYSAKTHEQYF.

The V and J genes are TRBV5-1 and TRBJ2-1, with 9 bases fitting TRBD2. CDR1 and CDR2 from the germline V gene are SGHRS and YFSETQ. CDR3 length: 16 residues. V shed 2 bases and J 3 bases; nucleotides not matched to a gene: 6. CDR3: CASSFGLARLYNEQFF. The CDR3 DNA reads TGCGCCAGCAGCTTCGGACTAGCGCGACTCTACAATGAGCAGTTCTTC.

V is TRBV12-5 and J is TRBJ2-3; 9 bases line up with TRBD2. The CDR3 is 16 amino acids. Germline V gene data show CDR1 as LGHNT and CDR2 as FRNRAP. V gave up 7 bases and J gave up 5 bases; unmatched junction bases: 13. CDR3 sequence reads: CASALRISGGQDTQYF. CDR3 bases: TGTGCTAGTGCCCTCAGGATCAGCGGGGGGCAAGATACGCAGTATTTT.

Note on this clone: Additional DNA sequences in this sample encode the identical CDR3. V usage is TRBV27 and J usage is TRBJ2-5; perhaps TRBD2 as D (6 bases). CDR1 and CDR2 from the germline V gene are MNHEY and SMNVEV (reference sequence). There are 12 residues in the CDR3. V shed 6 bases and J shed 4 bases, with 9 bases lying between them. The CDR3 coding sequence is TGTGCCAGCAGCCCCGGGGGAGAGACCCAGTACTTC. It codes for CASSPGGETQYF.